The present T cell receptor beta chain was sequenced within a study of PD-L1 blockade in urothelial cancer. Germline V lookup: CDR1 MNHNY, CDR2 SVGAGI (reference sequence). This CDR3 comprises 13 residues. V was cut by 5 bases and J by 8 bases, with 15 bases left in between. The table came from immunoSEQ multiplex PCR; TCRdb's copy has only in-frame clones and leaves some out. Of under 35,000 clones listed, around 87% are singletons. The V and J genes are TRBV6-6 and TRBJ1-2; possible D gene TRBD1, 6 bases. This TCR came from a man aged 50 to 60 with urothelial cancer. The sequencing used PBMCs, collected around atezolizumab (anti-PD-L1) treatment. In nucleotides, the CDR3 is TGTGCCAGCAGTGCACTTGGACAGTGGGGCTACACCTTC. This encodes CASSALGQWGYTF.